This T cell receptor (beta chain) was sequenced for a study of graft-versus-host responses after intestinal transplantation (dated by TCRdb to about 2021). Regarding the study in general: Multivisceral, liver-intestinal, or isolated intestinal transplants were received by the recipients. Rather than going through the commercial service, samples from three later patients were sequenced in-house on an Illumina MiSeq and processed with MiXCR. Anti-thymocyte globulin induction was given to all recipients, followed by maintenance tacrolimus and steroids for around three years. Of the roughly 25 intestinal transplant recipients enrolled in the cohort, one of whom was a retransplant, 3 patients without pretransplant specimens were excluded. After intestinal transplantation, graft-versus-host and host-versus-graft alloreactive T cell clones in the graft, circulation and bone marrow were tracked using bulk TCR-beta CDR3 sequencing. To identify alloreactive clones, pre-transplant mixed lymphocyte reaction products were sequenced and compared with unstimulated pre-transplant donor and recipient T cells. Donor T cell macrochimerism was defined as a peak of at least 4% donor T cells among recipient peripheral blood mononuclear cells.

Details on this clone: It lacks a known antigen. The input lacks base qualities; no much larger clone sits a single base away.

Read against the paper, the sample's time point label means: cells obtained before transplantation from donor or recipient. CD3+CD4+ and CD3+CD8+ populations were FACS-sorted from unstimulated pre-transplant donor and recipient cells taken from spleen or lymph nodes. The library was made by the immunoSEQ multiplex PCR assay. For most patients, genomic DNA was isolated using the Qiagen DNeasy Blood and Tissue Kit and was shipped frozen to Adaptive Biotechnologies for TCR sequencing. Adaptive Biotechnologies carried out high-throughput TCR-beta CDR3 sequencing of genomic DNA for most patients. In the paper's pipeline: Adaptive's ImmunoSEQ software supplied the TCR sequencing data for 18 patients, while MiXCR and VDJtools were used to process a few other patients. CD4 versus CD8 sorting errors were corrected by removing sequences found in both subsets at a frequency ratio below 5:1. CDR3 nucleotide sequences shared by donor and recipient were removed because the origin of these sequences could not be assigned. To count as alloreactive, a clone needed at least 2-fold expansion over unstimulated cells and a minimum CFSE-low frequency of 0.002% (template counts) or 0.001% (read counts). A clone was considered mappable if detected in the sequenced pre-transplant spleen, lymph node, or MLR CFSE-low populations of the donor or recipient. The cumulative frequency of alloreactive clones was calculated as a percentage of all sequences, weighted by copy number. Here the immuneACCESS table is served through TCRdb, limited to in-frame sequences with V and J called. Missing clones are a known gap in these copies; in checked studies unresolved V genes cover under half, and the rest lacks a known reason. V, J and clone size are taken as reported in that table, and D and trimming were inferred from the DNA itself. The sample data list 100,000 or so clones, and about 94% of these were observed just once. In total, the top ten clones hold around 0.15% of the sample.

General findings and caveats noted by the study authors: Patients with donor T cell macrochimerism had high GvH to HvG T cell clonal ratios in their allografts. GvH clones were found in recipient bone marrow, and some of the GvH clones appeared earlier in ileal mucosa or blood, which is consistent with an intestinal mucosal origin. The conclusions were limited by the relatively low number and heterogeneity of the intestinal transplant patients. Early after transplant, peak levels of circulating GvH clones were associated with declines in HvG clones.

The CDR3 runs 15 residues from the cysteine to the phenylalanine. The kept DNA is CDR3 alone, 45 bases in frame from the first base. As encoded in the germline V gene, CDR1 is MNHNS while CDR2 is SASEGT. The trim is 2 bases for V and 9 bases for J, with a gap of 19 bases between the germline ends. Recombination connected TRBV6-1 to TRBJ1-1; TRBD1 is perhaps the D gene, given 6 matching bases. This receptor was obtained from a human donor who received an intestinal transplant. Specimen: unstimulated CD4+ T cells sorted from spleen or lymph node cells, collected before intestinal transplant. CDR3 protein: CASSETGLNSRKAFF. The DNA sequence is TGTGCCAGCAGTGAAACAGGGCTGAACTCTCGGAAAGCTTTCTTT.